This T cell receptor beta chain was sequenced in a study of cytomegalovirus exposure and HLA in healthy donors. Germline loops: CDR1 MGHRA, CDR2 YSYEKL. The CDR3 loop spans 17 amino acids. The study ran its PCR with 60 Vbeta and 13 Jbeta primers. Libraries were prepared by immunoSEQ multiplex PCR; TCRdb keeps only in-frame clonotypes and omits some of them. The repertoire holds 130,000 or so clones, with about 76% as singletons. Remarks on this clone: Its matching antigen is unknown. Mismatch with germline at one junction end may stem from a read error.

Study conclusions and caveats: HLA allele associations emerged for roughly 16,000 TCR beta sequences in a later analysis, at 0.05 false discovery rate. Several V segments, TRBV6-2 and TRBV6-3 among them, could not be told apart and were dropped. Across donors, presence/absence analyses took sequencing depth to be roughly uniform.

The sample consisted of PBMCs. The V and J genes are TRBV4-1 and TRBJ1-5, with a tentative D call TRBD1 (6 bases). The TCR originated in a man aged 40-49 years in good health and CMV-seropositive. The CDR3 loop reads CASSQGSTGGSSQPQHF. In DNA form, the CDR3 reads TGCGCCAGCAGCCAAGGGTCGACAGGAGGTAGCAGTCAGCCCCAGCATTTT.